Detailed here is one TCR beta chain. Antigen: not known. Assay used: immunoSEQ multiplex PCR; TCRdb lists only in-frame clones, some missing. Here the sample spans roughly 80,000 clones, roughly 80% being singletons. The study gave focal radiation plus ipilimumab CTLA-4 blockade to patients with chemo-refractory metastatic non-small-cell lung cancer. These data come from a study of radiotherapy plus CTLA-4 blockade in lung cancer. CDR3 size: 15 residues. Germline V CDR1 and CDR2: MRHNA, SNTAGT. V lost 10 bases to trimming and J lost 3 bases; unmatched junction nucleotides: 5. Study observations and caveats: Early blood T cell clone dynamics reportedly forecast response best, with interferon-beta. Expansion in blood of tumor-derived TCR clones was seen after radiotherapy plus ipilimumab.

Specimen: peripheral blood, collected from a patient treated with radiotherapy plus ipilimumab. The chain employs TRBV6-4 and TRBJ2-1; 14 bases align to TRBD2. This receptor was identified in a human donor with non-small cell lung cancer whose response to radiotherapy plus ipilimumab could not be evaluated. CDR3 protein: CATRLAGGLYNEQFF. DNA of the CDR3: TGTGCCACCAGACTAGCGGGGGGGCTCTACAATGAGCAGTTCTTC.